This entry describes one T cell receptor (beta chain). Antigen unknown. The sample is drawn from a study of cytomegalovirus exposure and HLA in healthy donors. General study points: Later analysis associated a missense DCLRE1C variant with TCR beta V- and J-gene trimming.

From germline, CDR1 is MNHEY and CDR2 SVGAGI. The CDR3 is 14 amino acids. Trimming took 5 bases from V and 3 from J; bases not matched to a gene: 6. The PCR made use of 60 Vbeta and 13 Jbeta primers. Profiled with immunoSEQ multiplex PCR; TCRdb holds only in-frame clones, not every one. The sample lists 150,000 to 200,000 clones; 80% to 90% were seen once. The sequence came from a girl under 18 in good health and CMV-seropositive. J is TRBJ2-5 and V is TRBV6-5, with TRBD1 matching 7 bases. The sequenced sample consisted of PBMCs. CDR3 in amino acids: CASSRLQGKETQYF. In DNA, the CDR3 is TGTGCCAGCAGTCGCCTACAGGGGAAAGAGACCCAGTACTTC.